A single sample gave rise to the 27 T cell receptor beta chains below, sequenced in a study of OX40 agonist ivuxolimab in advanced cancers. Data came from immunoSEQ multiplex PCR; TCRdb stores just in-frame clones and leaves some out. The table lists about 73,000 clones, about 90% of them singletons, with roughly 9.8% in the top ten. Specimen: CD4+ or CD8+ T cells sorted from blood, collected in a trial of the OX40 agonist ivuxolimab. The receptors here all came from an adult with an advanced solid tumor such as melanoma, head and neck, liver or kidney cancer.

The J gene is TRBJ1-4, the V gene TRBV23-1; the D gene is possibly TRBD1 (5 bases). TRBV23-1 is designated an ORF whose function remains uncertain. CDR3 length: 20 residues. The germline V and J ends were trimmed by 5 bases and 0 bases, with 25 bases remaining between them. CDR3 in amino acids: CASSLRPPAYRFPTNEKLFF. CDR3 coding DNA: TGCGCCAGCAGTTTGCGCCCCCCCGCGTACAGGTTTCCAACTAATGAAAAACTGTTTTTT.

V and J are TRBV27 and TRBJ1-1; 7 bases map to TRBD1. V was pared by 6 bases and J by 5 bases, with 9 bases of the junction left unmatched. CDR1 is MNHEY, CDR2 SMNVEV, per germline (reference sequence). The CDR3 loop spans 14 amino acids. Written as DNA, the CDR3 is TGTGCCAGCAGCGCTAGGGCAGGGGGGACTGAAGCTTTCTTT. This codes for CASSARAGGTEAFF.

The CDR3 coding sequence is TGTGCCAGCAGCTTTGATCAGTCATCCCTTCTCTATGGCTACACCTTC. Encoded protein: CASSFDQSSLLYGYTF. The chain has TRBV7-6 and TRBJ1-2, with unresolved D. Germline lookup yields CDR1 SGHVS and CDR2 FNYEAQ. The CDR3 is 16 amino acids. V gave up 3 bases and J gave up 4 bases, with 18 bases separating them. The full variable domain, in which reference TRBV7-6 and TRBJ1-2 provide the parts outside the CDR3, is GAGVSQSPRYKVTKRGQDVALRCDPISGHVSLYWYRQALGQGPEFLTYFNYEAQQDKSGLPNDRFSAERPEGSISTLTIQRTEQRDSAMYRCASSFDQSSLLYGYTFGSGTRLTVV.

The chain recombines TRBV30 with TRBJ1-5; D is undetermined. V lost 2 bases, J lost 9 bases, and 11 bases lay in between. CDR3 length: 12 residues. The germline gives CDR1 GTSNPN, CDR2 SVGIG (reference sequence). The CDR3 reads CAWSSGSWPQHF. The DNA for the CDR3 is TGTGCCTGGAGTAGCGGGAGTTGGCCCCAGCATTTT.

The chain uses TRBV6-1 and TRBJ2-7; TRBD2 might be the D (6 bases). V dropped 2 bases and J dropped 5 bases, with 7 bases sitting between them. From germline, CDR1 is MNHNS and CDR2 SASEGT. The CDR3 spans 12 residues. The CDR3 loop is CASSEWGDEQYF. In nucleotides, the CDR3 is TGTGCCAGCAGTGAATGGGGGGACGAGCAGTACTTC.

The J gene is TRBJ2-7, the V gene TRBV15, with D perhaps matching TRBD2 (6 bases). Per the germline V gene, CDR1 is LNHNV and CDR2 is YYDKDF (reference sequence). The CDR3 totals 15 residues. Trimming removed 1 base from V and 5 bases from J, with 15 bases in between. The CDR3 nucleotides are TGTGCCACCAGCAGAGCTGGTGGAGGGCGCGACGAGCAGTACTTC. It codes for CATSRAGGGRDEQYF. The variable domain in full, completed from reference TRBV15 and TRBJ2-7, reads DAMVIQNPRYQVTQFGKPVTLSCSQTLNHNVMYWYQQKSSQAPKLLFHYYDKDFNNEADTPDNFQSRRPNTSFCFLDIRSPGLGDTAMYLCATSRAGGGRDEQYFGPGTRLTVT.

V gene TRBV27 combines with J gene TRBJ1-5; D possibly corresponds to TRBD1 (5 bases). V was clipped by 1 base and J by 3 bases, with 7 bases between them. The CDR3 totals 14 residues. CDR1 is MNHEY and CDR2 is SMNVEV in the germline V gene (reference sequence). The CDR3 spells CASSLYGANQPQHF. CDR3 sequence (DNA): TGTGCCAGCAGTTTATATGGGGCCAATCAGCCCCAGCATTTT.

The V and J genes are TRBV10-2 and TRBJ2-7; TRBD2 might be the D (5 bases). V shed 6 bases and J shed 3 bases, with 18 bases lying between them. CDR3 length: 15 amino acids. Germline assignment: CDR1 WSHSY and CDR2 SAAADI. The CDR3 is CASSRRPGEGYEQYF. In DNA form, the CDR3 reads TGCGCCAGCAGCCGTAGGCCCGGGGAAGGCTACGAGCAGTACTTC.

The chain is built from TRBV6-5 and TRBJ2-7; D is ambiguous. Germline V lookup: CDR1 MNHEY, CDR2 SVGAGI. CDR3 length: 14 amino acids. V was trimmed by 6 bases and J by 2 bases, leaving 14 bases between them. CDR3 in DNA: TGTGCCAGCAGGCCGTCGAGTCTCACCTACGAGCAGTACTTC. Translation: CASRPSSLTYEQYF.

The chain employs TRBV7-2 and TRBJ2-7, with D possibly matching TRBD1 (5 bases). The germline CDR1 and CDR2 sequences are SGHTA and FQGNSA. V shed 6 bases and J shed 0 bases, with 9 bases lying between them. The CDR3 is 13 residues long. The CDR3 DNA follows: TGTGCCAGCAGTGGGGCGAGCTCCTACGAGCAGTACTTC. It translates to CASSGASSYEQYF. The complete variable domain, with remaining parts taken from reference TRBV7-2 and TRBJ2-7, reads GAGVSQSPSNKVTEKGKDVELRCDPISGHTALYWYRQSLGQGLEFLIYFQGNSAPDKSGLPSDRFSAERTGGSVSTLTIQRTQQEDSAVYLCASSGASSYEQYFGPGTRLTVT.

CDR3 sequence (DNA): TGCGCCAGCAGTGACTCCCCCGACTATCCCTACAATGAGCAGTTCTTC. Translating it yields CASSDSPDYPYNEQFF. The chain joins TRBV10-1 to TRBJ2-1; the D gene is possibly TRBD2 (5 bases). This CDR3 is 16 amino acids long. The ends were cut back, 3 bases at V and 2 bases at J, with 14 bases in the middle. Germline V CDR1 and CDR2: WNHNN, SYGVQD (reference sequence).

The rearrangement links TRBV25-1 to TRBJ2-2, with D hard to call. Trimming took 4 bases from V and 7 from J, leaving 4 bases between them. The CDR3 is 11 amino acids. The germline gives CDR1 MGHDK, CDR2 SYGVNS. The CDR3 is CASSVRGELFF. The DNA for the CDR3 is TGTGCCAGCAGTGTACGCGGGGAGCTGTTTTTT.

The genes are TRBV27 and TRBJ1-5, with 8 bases aligning to TRBD1. J lost 5 bases, V lost 6 bases, and 3 bases had no gene match. From germline, CDR1 is MNHEY and CDR2 SMNVEV (reference sequence). CDR3 length equals 13 residues. CDR3 residues: CASSLTGDQPQHF. DNA for the CDR3: TGTGCCAGCAGCTTGACAGGGGATCAGCCCCAGCATTTT.

The chain recombines TRBV29-1 with TRBJ2-3; D not certain. There are 10 residues in the CDR3. The V and J ends lost 3 bases and 10 bases respectively, with 8 bases between them. Per germline, CDR1 SQVTM and CDR2 ANQGSEA. The DNA for the CDR3 is TGCAGCGTTGAGGTAACAGCGCAGTATTTT. Protein sequence: CSVEVTAQYF.

This sequence joins TRBV5-4 and TRBJ2-1; perhaps TRBD1 as D (6 bases). V was cut by 6 bases and J by 0 bases, with 10 bases left in between. The CDR3 loop spans 14 amino acids. From germline, CDR1 is SGHNT and CDR2 YYREEE (reference sequence). CDR3 bases: TGTGCCAGCAACTTACAGGGCTCCTACAATGAGCAGTTCTTC. This gives the protein CASNLQGSYNEQFF.

This chain uses TRBV10-2 with TRBJ2-5; possibly TRBD1 for D (5 bases). The CDR3 consists of 16 residues. V was trimmed by 3 bases and J by 0 bases, leaving 14 bases between them. The germline V gene has CDR1 WSHSY and CDR2 SAAADI. CDR3 amino acids: CASSDHLGVNQETQYF. CDR3 DNA: TGCGCCAGCAGTGACCACCTAGGGGTCAACCAAGAGACCCAGTACTTC.

The CDR3 here is CASSKTGGSSSYEQYF. The CDR3 nucleotides read TGTGCCAGCAGCAAAACGGGCGGGTCAAGCTCCTACGAGCAGTACTTC. This chain uses TRBV21-1 with TRBJ2-7; the table calls TRBD2, which could not be checked here. TRBV21-1 is a pseudogene. The CDR3 has 16 amino acids.

This clone showed up just once. V is TRBV7-2 and J is TRBJ1-5; D not resolved. Trimming shortened V by 5 bases and J by 7 bases, and 12 bases separated the two germline ends. Germline V lookup: CDR1 SGHTA, CDR2 FQGNSA. The CDR3 has 13 amino acids. The chain's CDR3 is CASSGRGVQPQHF. DNA of the CDR3: TGTGCCAGCAGCGGCCGTGGGGTACAGCCCCAGCATTTT.

The chain employs TRBV6-1 and TRBJ2-7; D not certain. The CDR3 extends over 12 amino acids. Germline CDR1 MNHNS, CDR2 SASEGT. V was pared by 1 base and J by 4 bases, with 5 bases between. DNA of the CDR3: TGTGCCAGCAGTGAAGGCAGTTACGAGCAGTACTTC. Translated: CASSEGSYEQYF.

The rearrangement joins TRBV27 to TRBJ2-7; D not resolved. V gave up 8 bases and J gave up 0 bases, with 8 bases separating them. CDR3 length: 12 residues. Per the germline V gene, CDR1 is MNHEY and CDR2 is SMNVEV (reference sequence). The CDR3 DNA reads as TGTGCCAGCTCCACTAACTCCTACGAGCAGTACTTC. It is translated as CASSTNSYEQYF.

This clone appeared a single time. The rearrangement uses TRBV2 and TRBJ2-7; D perhaps matches TRBD1 (5 bases). The CDR3 is 14 residues long. Deletions cut 3 bases from V and 2 bases from J, with 11 bases between. Per the germline V gene, CDR1 is SNHLY and CDR2 is FYNNEI. CDR3 coding DNA: TGTGCCAGCAGTGAGGCAGGGAACCCCTACGAGCAGTACTTC. This gives the protein CASSEAGNPYEQYF.

V gene TRBV27 combines with J gene TRBJ2-1; TRBD2 agrees at 9 bases. Germline CDR1 and CDR2: MNHEY and SMNVEV (reference sequence). This CDR3 region has 15 residues. The J segment lost 8 bases and the V segment lost 4 bases, leaving 9 bases of the junction unmatched. The CDR3 reads CASSSGLAVWHEQFF. CDR3 in DNA: TGTGCCAGCAGTTCGGGACTAGCTGTGTGGCATGAGCAGTTCTTC.

Details on this clone: Germline is not matched at one junction end, which may reflect a read error. This chain links TRBV6-5 with TRBJ2-7, with D tentatively TRBD1 or TRBD2 (6 bases each). This CDR3 is 13 amino acids long. Germline CDR1 and CDR2: MNHEY and SVGAGI. CDR3 DNA: TGTGCCAGCAGTTACTCGCTGGGGGGCGACGAGGACTTC. Translated, it gives CASSYSLGGDEDF.

The chain joins TRBV19 to TRBJ2-1; 7 nucleotides agree with TRBD2. Germline V CDR1 and CDR2: LNHDA, SQIVND (reference sequence). The J segment lost 7 bases and the V segment lost 8 bases, leaving 2 bases of the junction unmatched. This CDR3 is built from 11 residues. This CDR3 reads CASGLVNEQFF. The CDR3 region has the DNA TGTGCCAGTGGACTAGTAAATGAGCAGTTCTTC.

The V and J genes are TRBV9 and TRBJ2-7; D is unclear. The CDR3 length is 12 residues. V lost 4 bases and J 3 bases, leaving 8 bases between the germline ends. Germline lookup yields CDR1 SGDLS and CDR2 YYNGEE. In DNA form, the CDR3 reads TGTGCCAGCAGCCAAAATCACTACGAGCAGTACTTC. Amino acid sequence: CASSQNHYEQYF.

The chain recombines TRBV27 with TRBJ2-1; the D gene is possibly TRBD2 (5 bases). Germline V lookup: CDR1 MNHEY, CDR2 SMNVEV (reference sequence). The CDR3 is 14 residues long. Trimming took 3 bases from V and 12 from J, leaving 18 bases between them. As DNA, the CDR3 is TGTGCCAGCAGTTTTCTGCAGCGGCCCCTCCTGCAGTTCTTC. Residues: CASSFLQRPLLQFF.

The gene calls are TRBV15 and TRBJ2-7; D unresolved. Germline V gene lookup returns CDR1 LNHNV and CDR2 YYDKDF (reference sequence). The V end lost 3 bases, the J end lost 6 bases, and 12 bases lay between the germline ends. The CDR3 is made up of 13 amino acids. The CDR3 region has the DNA TGTGCCACCAGCAGGACGGCGGCCCTCGAGCAGTACTTC. Amino acids: CATSRTAALEQYF.